Following are 22 T cell receptor beta chains from one sample sequenced in a study of blood T cell repertoires in COVID-19. Assay used: immunoSEQ multiplex PCR; TCRdb lists only in-frame clones, some missing. The table lists approximately 280,000 clones, 90% of them singletons. The sequencing sample was made of peripheral blood. These receptors were obtained from a woman aged 30 to 39 with COVID-19, enrolled during active disease.

The rearrangement links TRBV15 to TRBJ2-5; 8 bases are shared with TRBD1. The CDR3 runs to 15 residues. Germline V gene sequence: CDR1 LNHNV, CDR2 YYDKDF (reference sequence). The ends lost 0 bases at V and 4 bases at J; junction bases unmatched: 4. DNA of the CDR3: TGTGCCACCAGCAGAGACCAGGGGGCAGGAGAGACCCAGTACTTC. Its translation: CATSRDQGAGETQYF.

DNA for the CDR3: TGTGCCAGCAGCTCTACAGGGAAGGGGTTTTGGGGCTACACCTTC. This codes for CASSSTGKGFWGYTF. This chain uses TRBV7-2 with TRBJ1-2; possible D gene TRBD1, 6 bases. In germline, CDR1 is SGHTA, CDR2 FQGNSA. V lost 4 bases, J lost 8 bases, and 20 bases lay in between. The CDR3 loop spans 15 amino acids. The whole variable domain, filled in from reference TRBV7-2 and TRBJ1-2, reads GAGVSQSPSNKVTEKGKDVELRCDPISGHTALYWYRQSLGQGLEFLIYFQGNSAPDKSGLPSDRFSAERTGGSVSTLTIQRTQQEDSAVYLCASSSTGKGFWGYTFGSGTRLTVV.

This clone was seen ten or more times. The chain joins TRBV28 to TRBJ1-5; D remains unclear. The CDR3 is 16 residues long. V lost 6 bases, J lost 2 bases, and 17 bases lay in between. Germline V gene lookup returns CDR1 MDHEN and CDR2 SYDVKM. DNA of the CDR3: TGTGCCAGCAGGATAGCCGCGGGGTCCGGCAATCAGCCCCAGCATTTT. Amino acid sequence: CASRIAAGSGNQPQHF.

This sequence joins TRBV19 and TRBJ1-5; a weak D match, TRBD1 (5 bases). This CDR3 is 15 amino acids long. In germline, CDR1 is LNHDA, CDR2 SQIVND (reference sequence). Trimming left V 3 bases short and J 2 bases short, with 11 bases between. CDR3 in amino acids: CASSIGGMGNQPQHF. The CDR3 coding sequence is TGTGCCAGTAGTATCGGGGGAATGGGCAATCAGCCCCAGCATTTT.

The V and J genes are TRBV28 and TRBJ2-6, with a tentative D call TRBD1 (5 bases). The CDR3 loop spans 15 amino acids. Germline CDR1 reads MDHEN; CDR2 reads SYDVKM. V was pared by 6 bases and J by 4 bases, with 13 bases between. The CDR3, as DNA: TGTGCCAGCAGGATTGAAGGGGTCGGGGCCAACGTCCTGACTTTC. This gives the protein CASRIEGVGANVLTF.

The genes are TRBV7-9 and TRBJ1-2; D ambiguous. This CDR3 is built from 13 residues. V lost 5 bases, J lost 8 bases, and 15 bases lay in between. Germline V gives CDR1 SEHNR, CDR2 FQNEAQ (reference sequence). This chain's CDR3 is CASSPTGSGGYTF. CDR3 nucleotide sequence: TGTGCCAGCAGCCCTACCGGGTCCGGAGGCTACACCTTC.

This chain connects TRBV6-2 or TRBV6-3 to TRBJ1-1; no firm D call. V dropped 0 bases and J dropped 5 bases, with 7 bases sitting between them. The CDR3 contains 13 residues. Germline loops: CDR1 MNHEY, CDR2 SVGEGT. The CDR3 here is CASSYSQRTEAFF. The CDR3 DNA sequence: TGTGCCAGCAGTTACTCGCAACGGACTGAAGCTTTCTTT.

The chain carries TRBV30 and TRBJ2-3, with 10 positions matching TRBD1. J was trimmed by 7 bases and V by 4 bases; bases with no gene match: 8. Germline CDR1 GTSNPN, CDR2 SVGIG (reference sequence). CDR3 size: 14 residues. For the CDR3, the DNA is TGTGCCTGGACTACCGGGACAGGGGAATATACGCAGTATTTT. This translates into CAWTTGTGEYTQYF.

This chain links TRBV28 with TRBJ1-4; D not resolved. V was shortened by 2 bases and J by 7 bases, with 8 bases between the two germline ends. Germline CDR1 and CDR2: MDHEN and SYDVKM. The CDR3 length is 13 residues. Here the CDR3 reads CASSLLVGEKLFF. The CDR3, as DNA: TGTGCCAGCAGTTTACTAGTAGGTGAAAAACTGTTTTTT.

The chain carries TRBV4-3 and TRBJ2-7, with D possibly being TRBD1 (6 bases). This CDR3 has 17 residues. The germline V gene has CDR1 LGHNA and CDR2 YSLEER. Trimming removed 0 bases at V and 9 bases at J, with 24 bases between. The CDR3 nucleotides are TGCGCCAGCAGCCAAGATTGGGTGAGGGCAGGGGATGGGGTGCAGTACTTC. It codes for CASSQDWVRAGDGVQYF.

The chain couples TRBV19 to TRBJ2-6, with 9 bases that match TRBD2. The germline gives CDR1 LNHDA, CDR2 SQIVND (reference sequence). V lost 4 bases and J lost 4; bases outside the gene matches: 8. The CDR3 covers 17 residues. CDR3 DNA sequence: TGTGCCAGTAGTACGCTAGCGGGATCTTCCGGGGCCAACGTCCTGACTTTC. Protein product: CASSTLAGSSGANVLTF.

This clone was recorded only once. The chain uses TRBV5-5 and TRBJ2-7; possible D gene TRBD1, 5 bases. Trimming removed 2 bases from V and 2 bases from J, with 11 bases in between. Germline CDR1 is SGHKS and CDR2 is YYEKEE (reference sequence). This CDR3 comprises 14 residues. CDR3 amino acids: CASSFPQGAYEQYF. The CDR3 bases are TGTGCCAGCAGCTTTCCGCAGGGCGCCTACGAGCAGTACTTC.

This clone was detected only once. V usage is TRBV7-3 and J usage is TRBJ2-1, with 10 bases fitting TRBD2. V trimming: 4 bases; J trimming: 6 bases; junction bases outside the gene matches: 9. The CDR3 runs 16 residues. CDR1 and CDR2 (germline): SGHTA, FQGTGA. CDR3 DNA sequence: TGTGCCAGCAGCTCCCCCCTAGCGGGAGTACCCAATGAGCAGTTCTTC. Translating it yields CASSSPLAGVPNEQFF.

This clone has just a few counts. The V call is TRBV6-2 or TRBV6-3, the J call TRBJ2-3; D possibly corresponds to TRBD2 (6 bases). Germline assignment: CDR1 MNHEY and CDR2 SVGEGT. CDR3 size: 15 residues. Trimming removed 0 bases from V and 2 bases from J, with 9 bases in between. CDR3: CASSYSTSPTDTQYF. The CDR3 nucleotides are TGTGCCAGCAGTTACTCGACTAGTCCCACAGATACGCAGTATTTT.

This chain links TRBV6-2 or TRBV6-3 with TRBJ1-5, with D possibly being TRBD1 (5 bases). This CDR3 spans 12 amino acids. The ends were cut back, 5 bases at V and 4 bases at J, with 6 bases in the middle. Germline V gene data show CDR1 as MNHEY and CDR2 as SVGEGT. As DNA, the CDR3 is TGTGCCAGCAGTAGGGGAAATCAGCCCCAGCATTTT. This gives the protein CASSRGNQPQHF.

This chain joins TRBV24-1 and TRBJ2-5, with D maybe TRBD2 (6 bases). CDR1 is KGHDR and CDR2 is SFDVKD in the germline V gene. V shed 4 bases and J shed 7 bases, with 9 bases lying between them. The CDR3 sequence is 12 residues long. The CDR3 sequence: CATSDQGLTQYF. DNA for the CDR3: TGTGCCACCAGTGACCAGGGACTGACCCAGTACTTC.

The chain uses TRBV10-1 and TRBJ1-6; 8 bases are shared with TRBD1. The CDR3 is 14 residues long. CDR1 WNHNN and CDR2 SYGVQD come from the germline V gene (reference sequence). V trimming: 5 bases; J trimming: 8 bases; junction bases outside the gene matches: 5. CDR3: CASSPDRAHSPLHF. As DNA, the CDR3 is TGCGCCAGCAGTCCGGACAGGGCCCATTCACCCCTCCACTTT.

The gene calls are TRBV9 and TRBJ1-2; D unclear. This CDR3 is 14 amino acids long. V was clipped by 0 bases and J by 3 bases, with 9 bases between them. Germline CDR1 and CDR2: SGDLS and YYNGEE. In DNA, the CDR3 is TGTGCCAGCAGCGTAGATAGTGTTTACTATGGCTACACCTTC. Translated, it gives CASSVDSVYYGYTF.

The chain carries TRBV4-3 and TRBJ2-5; D not resolved. CDR1 is LGHNA, CDR2 YSLEER, per germline. The CDR3 is 14 amino acids. Trimming took off 0 bases at V and 4 bases at J, with 9 bases between the two ends. CDR3 nucleotides: TGCGCCAGCAGCCAAGAGAATATGGCAGAGACCCAGTACTTC. Protein product: CASSQENMAETQYF.

The V gene is TRBV11-2, the J gene TRBJ2-3, with D possibly being TRBD2 (5 bases). CDR1 and CDR2 from the germline V gene are SGHAT and FQNNGV. This CDR3 comprises 14 residues. V dropped 0 bases and J dropped 3 bases, with 7 bases sitting between them. CDR3 in amino acids: CASSLERRTDTQYF. The CDR3 region has the DNA TGTGCCAGCAGCTTAGAGCGGAGGACAGATACGCAGTATTTT.

This sequence joins TRBV10-3 and TRBJ1-1, with D possibly matching TRBD1 (5 bases). The CDR3 covers 14 residues. Germline assignment: CDR1 ENHRY and CDR2 SYGVKD. Between the trimmed V and J ends, which lost 0 bases and 5 bases, there was a span of 10 bases. The CDR3 region is CAISESRRGTEAFF. CDR3 DNA: TGTGCCATCAGTGAGTCAAGAAGGGGTACTGAAGCTTTCTTT.

The rearrangement links TRBV2 to TRBJ1-6; TRBD1 aligns across 10 bases. CDR1 and CDR2 from the germline V gene are SNHLY and FYNNEI. The V and J ends lost 6 bases and 2 bases, in that order; junction bases with no gene match: 13. The CDR3 totals 19 residues. This CDR3 reads CASRLTGGARLTYNSPLHF. Written as DNA, the CDR3 is TGTGCCAGCAGATTGACAGGGGGCGCGCGATTAACCTATAATTCACCCCTCCACTTT.